Shown below are 27 T cell receptor beta chains from a single sample sequenced in a study of T cell clones after liver transplantation. Data came from immunoSEQ multiplex PCR; TCRdb stores just in-frame clones and leaves some out. This sample has roughly 80,000 clones, with roughly 80% found just once. The starting material was CD4+ T cells from blood, obtained at the 22-month timepoint. The source of these receptors is a human patient who received a liver transplant. A subset of T cells may come from the graft donor.

This chain links TRBV4-1 with TRBJ2-6; D is unclear. The CDR3 has 17 amino acids. Germline CDR1 MGHRA, CDR2 YSYEKL. The V and J ends lost 0 bases and 2 bases respectively, with 11 bases between them. CDR3 residues: CASSQDSGFTGANVLTF. For the CDR3, the DNA is TGCGCCAGCAGCCAAGATAGTGGCTTTACTGGGGCCAACGTCCTGACTTTC.

CDR3: CASSLISYNEQFF. DNA for the CDR3: TGTGCCAGCAGTCTAATCTCCTACAATGAGCAGTTCTTC. The V call is TRBV7-2, the J call TRBJ2-1; D remains ambiguous. The CDR3 covers 13 residues. Germline V lookup: CDR1 SGHTA, CDR2 FQGNSA. Trimming pared 6 bases from V and 0 bases from J, leaving 6 bases between.

The chain employs TRBV2 and TRBJ1-3; D unclear. V lost 2 bases to trimming and J lost 0 bases, with 8 bases between them. CDR3 length: 15 amino acids. Germline V gene lookup returns CDR1 SNHLY and CDR2 FYNNEI. The CDR3 nucleotides read TGTGCCAGCAGTGAAATGCCGATCTCTGGAAACACCATATATTTT. Amino acid sequence: CASSEMPISGNTIYF.

There are a few counts of this clone. The V gene is TRBV7-2, the J gene TRBJ2-7; no reliable D call. The V end was cut by 5 bases, the J end by 0 bases, with 5 bases between. Germline CDR1 SGHTA, CDR2 FQGNSA. The CDR3 sequence is 12 residues long. The CDR3 bases are TGTGCCAGCAGCCACAACTCCTACGAGCAGTACTTC. Its translation is CASSHNSYEQYF. Looking up the rest from reference TRBV7-2 and TRBJ2-7 gives the full variable domain: GAGVSQSPSNKVTEKGKDVELRCDPISGHTALYWYRQSLGQGLEFLIYFQGNSAPDKSGLPSDRFSAERTGGSVSTLTIQRTQQEDSAVYLCASSHNSYEQYFGPGTRLTVT.

The rearrangement uses TRBV7-3 and TRBJ2-2, with D perhaps matching TRBD2 (7 bases). The length of the CDR3 is 15 residues. V lost 4 bases and J lost 4, with 13 bases in between. Germline CDR1 is SGHTA and CDR2 is FQGTGA. The CDR3 DNA reads TGTGCCAGCAGCTCCGGGGGGCCGGGCACCGGGGAGCTGTTTTTT. Its translation is CASSSGGPGTGELFF.

The rearrangement joins TRBV27 to TRBJ2-1, with D hard to call. The CDR3 is 13 amino acids. The germline V gene has CDR1 MNHEY and CDR2 SMNVEV (reference sequence). With 5 bases removed from V and 4 bases from J, the gap between germline ends came to 9 bases. The CDR3 region has the DNA TGTGCCAGCAGTATCGGGCCATACAATGAGCAGTTCTTC. Translating it yields CASSIGPYNEQFF.

This clone has only a few counts. This sequence joins TRBV7-3 and TRBJ2-2; no firm D call. Trimming removed 2 bases at V and 4 bases at J, with 2 bases between. Germline V gene lookup returns CDR1 SGHTA and CDR2 FQGTGA. The CDR3 contains 12 residues. The CDR3 sequence is CASSLPTGELFF. The CDR3 DNA follows: TGTGCCAGCAGCTTACCCACCGGGGAGCTGTTTTTT. Complete variable domain (other parts from reference TRBV7-3 and TRBJ2-2): GAGVSQTPSNKVTEKGKYVELRCDPISGHTALYWYRQSLGQGPEFLIYFQGTGAADDSGLPNDRFFAVRPEGSVSTLKIQRTERGDSAVYLCASSLPTGELFFGEGSRLTVL.

The rearrangement joins TRBV7-2 to TRBJ2-1; 12 bases align to TRBD2. V gave up 6 bases and J gave up 9 bases; unmatched junction bases: 6. There are 14 residues in the CDR3. Germline V gene data show CDR1 as SGHTA and CDR2 as FQGNSA. The CDR3 loop reads CASSRLAGESEQFF. The CDR3 DNA sequence: TGTGCCAGCAGTCGACTAGCGGGAGAGAGTGAGCAGTTCTTC.

The chain joins TRBV4-1 to TRBJ2-4; possible D gene TRBD1, 6 bases. The CDR3 is made up of 16 amino acids. Germline values: CDR1 MGHRA, CDR2 YSYEKL. The V end lost 4 bases, the J end lost 4 bases, and 17 bases lay between the germline ends. The CDR3 region is CASSLQGGQGKNIQYF. Here the CDR3 DNA reads TGCGCCAGCAGCCTACAAGGAGGCCAGGGGAAAAACATTCAGTACTTC.

This clone was recorded once. The chain links TRBV20-1 to TRBJ2-1; 8 bases map to TRBD2. Germline CDR1 reads DFQATT; CDR2 reads SNEGSKA (reference sequence). The CDR3 consists of 11 residues. The V segment lost 2 bases and the J segment 14 bases; nucleotides outside the gene matches: 5. CDR3 coding DNA: TGCAGTGCTAGAACCGGGACTAGGGAGTTCTTC. This sequence encodes CSARTGTREFF.

This clone was seen only once. This chain uses TRBV9 with TRBJ1-6, with a possible D match to TRBD1 (5 bases). The CDR3 spans 15 residues. The germline V gene has CDR1 SGDLS and CDR2 YYNGEE. The V gene lost 4 bases and the J gene lost 4 bases, with 12 bases spanning the gap. The chain's CDR3 is CASSPRGGYNSPLHF. The CDR3 bases are TGTGCCAGCAGCCCCCGGGGGGGGTATAATTCACCCCTCCACTTT.

J is TRBJ2-5 and V is TRBV12-5; 9 bases are shared with TRBD1. Per germline, CDR1 LGHNT and CDR2 FRNRAP. J was trimmed by 5 bases and V by 1 base; bases with no gene match: 2. The CDR3 has 14 amino acids. The CDR3 sequence: CASGLGQGGETQYF. CDR3 DNA: TGTGCTAGTGGTTTGGGACAGGGGGGCGAGACCCAGTACTTC.

V usage is TRBV21-1 and J usage is TRBJ1-5. TRBV21-1 is a pseudogene. The CDR3 spans 11 residues. The CDR3 DNA sequence: TGTGCCAGCAGGCTATATCAGCCCCAGCATTTT. Its protein product is CASRLYQPQHF.

The chain links TRBV6-1 to TRBJ2-5; no clear D gene. The CDR3 has 13 residues. Trimming cost V 3 bases and J 4 bases, with 9 bases left between them. Germline V gene sequence: CDR1 MNHNS, CDR2 SASEGT. The CDR3 here is CASSDVRRETQYF. Here the CDR3 DNA reads TGTGCCAGCAGTGATGTCCGAAGAGAGACCCAGTACTTC.

This clone was seen just once. In DNA form, the CDR3 reads TGTGCCAGCAGGAGATCAAGCGGGGATACCACAGATACGCAGTATTTT. Translation: CASRRSSGDTTDTQYF. The chain carries TRBV2 and TRBJ2-3, with TRBD2 identical over 7 bases. With 6 bases clipped from V and 2 bases from J, the junction kept 11 bases outside the gene matches. Germline CDR1 SNHLY, CDR2 FYNNEI. This CDR3 comprises 16 residues.

The chain uses TRBV9 and TRBJ1-6, with D unresolved. The CDR3 consists of 14 residues. V was pared by 3 bases and J by 6 bases, with 10 bases between. The germline V gene encodes CDR1 SGDLS and CDR2 YYNGEE. CDR3 DNA sequence: TGTGCCAGCAGCGAGGTGGTCTTTAATTCACCCCTCCACTTT. It codes for CASSEVVFNSPLHF.

V gene TRBV5-1 combines with J gene TRBJ2-1; D is unresolved. This CDR3 contains 13 residues. Deletions cut 4 bases from V and 8 bases from J, with 13 bases between. The germline CDR1 and CDR2 sequences are SGHRS and YFSETQ. The CDR3 region has the DNA TGCGCCAGCAGCCCCGAGCGTTTTCATGAGCAGTTCTTC. Amino acid sequence: CASSPERFHEQFF. The full variable domain, its missing parts supplied by reference TRBV5-1 and TRBJ2-1, is KAGVTQTPRYLIKTRGQQVTLSCSPISGHRSVSWYQQTPGQGLQFLFEYFSETQRNKGNFPGRFSGRQFSNSRSEMNVSTLELGDSALYLCASSPERFHEQFFGPGTRLTVL.

This clone came up once. The gene calls are TRBV19 and TRBJ2-5; tentative D call: TRBD1 (6 bases). The CDR3 has 15 amino acids. The V gene's germline CDR1 is LNHDA and CDR2 SQIVND (reference sequence). Trimming took off 6 bases at V and 1 base at J, with 15 bases between the two ends. The chain's CDR3 is CASRLNLQGQETQYF. CDR3 coding DNA: TGTGCCAGTAGACTGAATCTACAGGGCCAAGAGACCCAGTACTTC.

The J gene is TRBJ1-2, the V gene TRBV7-9; weak D call: TRBD1 (6 bases). Per the germline V gene, CDR1 is SEHNR and CDR2 is FQNEAQ (reference sequence). This CDR3 has 16 residues. Trimming cost V 3 bases and J 8 bases, with 22 bases left between them. The CDR3 sequence is CASSLPGHAGRFGYTF. CDR3 nucleotide sequence: TGTGCCAGCAGCTTGCCGGGACATGCGGGAAGGTTCGGCTACACCTTC. Together with reference TRBV7-9 and TRBJ1-2, the CDR3 gives the full variable domain: DTGVSQNPRHKITKRGQNVTFRCDPISEHNRLYWYRQTLGQGPEFLTYFQNEAQLEKSRLLSDRFSAERPKGSFSTLEIQRTEQGDSAMYLCASSLPGHAGRFGYTFGSGTRLTVV.

This clone was recorded a few times. The genes are TRBV2 and TRBJ1-2; 7 nucleotides match TRBD1. The CDR3 has 13 amino acids. In germline, CDR1 is SNHLY, CDR2 FYNNEI. V shed 6 bases and J 8 bases; nucleotides not matched to a gene: 9. For the CDR3, the DNA is TGTGCCAGCAGGAACCGGGACAGTGGGGGCTACACCTTC. It specifies CASRNRDSGGYTF.

The rearrangement joins TRBV7-2 to TRBJ1-2; D gene ambiguous. Germline CDR1 is SGHTA and CDR2 is FQGNSA. The CDR3 is 14 residues long. The V end was cut by 0 bases, the J end by 2 bases, with 7 bases between. CDR3 sequence (DNA): TGTGCCAGCAGCTTAGCCGGGGAGAACTATGGCTACACCTTC. Translated, it gives CASSLAGENYGYTF.

The genes are TRBV7-2 and TRBJ2-1; TRBD1 agrees at 9 bases. This CDR3 has 15 residues. V was clipped by 3 bases and J by 7 bases; unmatched bases: 7. In germline, CDR1 is SGHTA, CDR2 FQGNSA. This chain's CDR3 is CASSFRDRVTNEQFF. DNA of the CDR3: TGTGCCAGCAGCTTCCGGGACAGGGTAACTAATGAGCAGTTCTTC.

The CDR3 here is CASSVASDSPYEQYF. The CDR3 DNA reads TGTGCCAGCAGCGTAGCTTCTGACAGCCCCTACGAGCAGTACTTC. The chain employs TRBV9 and TRBJ2-7, with D tentatively TRBD1 (5 bases). CDR1 and CDR2 from the germline V gene are SGDLS and YYNGEE. V lost 0 bases to trimming and J lost 2 bases, with 12 bases between them. This CDR3 spans 15 amino acids.

V gene TRBV5-6 combines with J gene TRBJ2-2; perhaps TRBD1 as D (6 bases). Germline assignment: CDR1 SGHDT and CDR2 YYEEEE. This CDR3 spans 15 amino acids. Trimming removed 4 bases at V and 0 bases at J, with 10 bases between. The CDR3 coding sequence is TGTGCCAGCAGCGAACAGGGCGCGAACACCGGGGAGCTGTTTTTT. This encodes CASSEQGANTGELFF.

This clone is a singleton in its sample. The chain employs TRBV19 and TRBJ2-7; 7 bases line up with TRBD2. The CDR3 loop spans 16 amino acids. Germline CDR1 and CDR2: LNHDA and SQIVND (reference sequence). The V and J ends lost 6 bases and 3 bases, in that order; junction bases with no gene match: 14. In nucleotides, the CDR3 is TGTGCCAGTAGGGAGCGCCACGGGGGGACGGTCTACGAGCAGTACTTC. Protein sequence: CASRERHGGTVYEQYF.

The rearrangement uses TRBV11-2 and TRBJ1-3, with unresolved D. The germline V gene encodes CDR1 SGHAT and CDR2 FQNNGV. The CDR3 spans 14 residues. Trimming shortened V by 4 bases and J by 8 bases, and 15 bases separated the two germline ends. The CDR3 coding sequence is TGTGCCAGCAGCTCTGGGCAGGTGGCAGACACCATATATTTT. Its protein product is CASSSGQVADTIYF.

The table lists this clone with a count of one. The chain joins TRBV4-3 to TRBJ1-4, with 7 bases identical to TRBD1. Germline values: CDR1 LGHNA, CDR2 YSLEER. V shed 4 bases and J 8 bases; nucleotides not matched to a gene: 10. The length of the CDR3 is 15 residues. In DNA form, the CDR3 reads TGCGCCAGCAGCCGCTATCAGGGGGTTGACGAAAAACTGTTTTTT. Amino acid sequence: CASSRYQGVDEKLFF.